These 6 T cell receptor beta chains originate from one sample sequenced in a study of shared clonotypes between healthy human individuals. Method: immunoSEQ multiplex PCR; TCRdb's copy keeps in-frame clones and lacks some. The sample yields a few million clones, more than 85% seen once. Sequencing was performed on naive CD4+ T cells from PBMCs. The subset here: CD45RA+ positively selected. The receptors were sampled from a man between 18 and 29 years old in good health. Some clones in this sample may be carry-over from other donors' samples.

The chain is built from TRBV11-2 and TRBJ2-7; 12 bases fit TRBD2. The CDR3 has 15 amino acids. The germline gives CDR1 SGHAT, CDR2 FQNNGV. V lost 6 bases, J lost 2 bases, and 5 bases stayed unmatched. CDR3 sequence: CASSAGLAGTYEQYF. As DNA, the CDR3 is TGTGCCAGCAGTGCCGGACTAGCGGGGACCTACGAGCAGTACTTC.

The rearrangement uses TRBV5-1 and TRBJ1-1; TRBD1 aligns across 7 bases. CDR3 size: 18 residues. The V and J ends lost 0 bases and 4 bases, in that order; junction bases with no gene match: 15. Germline V gene data show CDR1 as SGHRS and CDR2 as YFSETQ. CDR3 sequence (DNA): TGCGCCAGCAGCTTGGGGGTACAGGGGTCGGCGTCGGGCACTGAAGCTTTCTTT. Translating gives CASSLGVQGSASGTEAFF.

This clone was detected once. As DNA, the CDR3 is TGTGCCACCAGCAGACTGTTGGGACTAGCGGACAATGAGCAGTTCTTC. This gives the protein CATSRLLGLADNEQFF. The J gene is TRBJ2-1, the V gene TRBV15; 11 nucleotides match TRBD2. Per the germline V gene, CDR1 is LNHNV and CDR2 is YYDKDF (reference sequence). The CDR3 runs 16 residues. V shed 2 bases, J shed 5 bases, and the junction held 5 bases outside the gene matches.

This clone has more than one count but fewer than ten. This chain's CDR3 is CASSLNQAFF. CDR3 nucleotides: TGTGCCAGCAGTTTAAACCAAGCTTTCTTT. The gene calls are TRBV28 and TRBJ1-1; D is uncertain. CDR3 length: 10 residues. Per the germline V gene, CDR1 is MDHEN and CDR2 is SYDVKM. The V gene lost 2 bases and the J gene lost 9 bases, with 4 bases spanning the gap.

This rearrangement joins TRBV10-3 to TRBJ2-3; 9 positions match TRBD2. CDR3 length: 15 residues. The V and J ends lost 7 bases and 0 bases, in that order; junction bases with no gene match: 5. Germline lookup yields CDR1 ENHRY and CDR2 SYGVKD. The CDR3 region has the DNA TGTGCCATCACTAGGACTAGCGCTAGCACAGATACGCAGTATTTT. Amino acid sequence: CAITRTSASTDTQYF.

The genes are TRBV28 and TRBJ1-5; the match to TRBD1 covers 12 bases. The CDR3 has 16 residues. Germline values: CDR1 MDHEN, CDR2 SYDVKM. V lost 6 bases to trimming and J lost 4 bases; unmatched junction nucleotides: 7. As DNA, the CDR3 is TGTGCCAGCAGCACTCTGGGACAGGGGGCGAATCAGCCCCAGCATTTT. This sequence encodes CASSTLGQGANQPQHF.